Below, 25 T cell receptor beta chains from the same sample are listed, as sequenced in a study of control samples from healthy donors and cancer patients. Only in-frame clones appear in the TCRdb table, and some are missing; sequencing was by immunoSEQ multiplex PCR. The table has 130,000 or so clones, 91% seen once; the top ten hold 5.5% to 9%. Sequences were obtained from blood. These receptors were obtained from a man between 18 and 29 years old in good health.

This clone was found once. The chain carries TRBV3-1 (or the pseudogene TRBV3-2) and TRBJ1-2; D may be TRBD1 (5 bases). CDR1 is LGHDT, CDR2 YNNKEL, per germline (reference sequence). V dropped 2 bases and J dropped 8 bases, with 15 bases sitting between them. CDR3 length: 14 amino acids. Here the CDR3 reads CASSQTRGEGGYTF. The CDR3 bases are TGTGCCAGCAGCCAAACTCGGGGGGAGGGAGGCTACACCTTC.

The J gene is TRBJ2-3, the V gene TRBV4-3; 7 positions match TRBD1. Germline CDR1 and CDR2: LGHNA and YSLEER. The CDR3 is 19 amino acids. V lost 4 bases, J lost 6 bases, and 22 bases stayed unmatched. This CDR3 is CASSRRTLGQEMTWDTQYF. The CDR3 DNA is TGCGCCAGCAGCCGAAGAACCCTCGGACAGGAGATGACTTGGGATACGCAGTATTTT.

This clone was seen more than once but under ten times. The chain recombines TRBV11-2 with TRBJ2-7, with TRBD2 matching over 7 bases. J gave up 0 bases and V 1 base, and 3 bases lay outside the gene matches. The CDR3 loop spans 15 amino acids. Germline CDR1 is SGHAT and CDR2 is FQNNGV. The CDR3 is CASSLGGGSSYEQYF. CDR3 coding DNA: TGTGCCAGCAGCTTAGGCGGGGGAAGCTCCTACGAGCAGTACTTC.

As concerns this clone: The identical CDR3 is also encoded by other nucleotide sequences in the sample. The CDR3 bases are TGTGCCAGCAGCCGAGGTGGCGGACAGCCCCAGCATTTT. Translating gives CASSRGGGQPQHF. This chain joins TRBV6-5 and TRBJ1-5; no reliable D call. There are 13 residues in the CDR3. V was cut by 6 bases and J by 7 bases, with 13 bases left in between. Germline V gene lookup returns CDR1 MNHEY and CDR2 SVGAGI.

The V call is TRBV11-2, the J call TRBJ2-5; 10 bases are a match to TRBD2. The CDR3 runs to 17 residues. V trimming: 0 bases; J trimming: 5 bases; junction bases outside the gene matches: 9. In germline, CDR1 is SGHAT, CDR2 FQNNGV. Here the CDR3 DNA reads TGTGCCAGCAGCTTAGAGGGGAGCGGGGGGGCTAGGGAGACCCAGTACTTC. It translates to CASSLEGSGGARETQYF.

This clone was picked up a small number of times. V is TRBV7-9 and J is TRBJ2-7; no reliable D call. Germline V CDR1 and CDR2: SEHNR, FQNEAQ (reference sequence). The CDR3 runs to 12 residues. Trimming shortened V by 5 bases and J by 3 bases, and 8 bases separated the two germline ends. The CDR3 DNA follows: TGTGCCAGCAGCCCAGCCCTCTACGAGCAGTACTTC. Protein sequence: CASSPALYEQYF.

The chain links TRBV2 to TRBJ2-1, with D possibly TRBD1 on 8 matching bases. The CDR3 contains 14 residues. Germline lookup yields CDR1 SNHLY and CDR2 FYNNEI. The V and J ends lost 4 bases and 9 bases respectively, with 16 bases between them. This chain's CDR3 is CASSVYRGRGEQFF. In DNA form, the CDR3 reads TGTGCCAGCAGTGTGTACAGGGGGAGGGGTGAGCAGTTCTTC.

CDR3 residues: CASTQPGQGNYGYTF. The CDR3 DNA follows: TGTGCCAGCACCCAACCGGGACAGGGTAACTATGGCTACACCTTC. The chain employs TRBV2 and TRBJ1-2, with TRBD1 identical over 9 bases. The CDR3 runs to 15 residues. CDR1 and CDR2 (germline): SNHLY, FYNNEI. Losses at the gene ends were 7 bases for V and 1 base for J; bases not matched to a gene: 7.

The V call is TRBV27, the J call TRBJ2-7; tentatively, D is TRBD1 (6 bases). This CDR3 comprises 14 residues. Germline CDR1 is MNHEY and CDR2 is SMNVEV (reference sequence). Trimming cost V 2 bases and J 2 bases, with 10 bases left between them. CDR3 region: CASSLGDTTYEQYF. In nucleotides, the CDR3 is TGTGCCAGCAGTTTAGGGGACACCACCTACGAGCAGTACTTC.

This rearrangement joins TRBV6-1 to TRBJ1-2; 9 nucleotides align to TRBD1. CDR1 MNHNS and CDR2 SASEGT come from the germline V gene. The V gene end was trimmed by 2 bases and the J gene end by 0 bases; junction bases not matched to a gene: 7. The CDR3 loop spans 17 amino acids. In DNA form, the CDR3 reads TGTGCCAGCAGTGAACCTGGAGACAGGGGGTCTAACTATGGCTACACCTTC. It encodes CASSEPGDRGSNYGYTF.

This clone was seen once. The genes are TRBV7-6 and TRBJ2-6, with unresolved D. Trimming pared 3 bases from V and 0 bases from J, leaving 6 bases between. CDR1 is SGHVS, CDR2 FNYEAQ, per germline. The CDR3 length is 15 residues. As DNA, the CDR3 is TGTGCCAGCAGCTTTCTACGCTCTGGGGCCAACGTCCTGACTTTC. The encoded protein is CASSFLRSGANVLTF.

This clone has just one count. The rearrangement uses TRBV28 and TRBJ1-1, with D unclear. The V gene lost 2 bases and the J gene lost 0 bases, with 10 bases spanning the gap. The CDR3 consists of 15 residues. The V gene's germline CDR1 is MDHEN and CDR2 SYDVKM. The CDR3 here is CASSLKLNLNTEAFF. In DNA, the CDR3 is TGTGCCAGCAGTTTAAAGCTAAACCTGAACACTGAAGCTTTCTTT.

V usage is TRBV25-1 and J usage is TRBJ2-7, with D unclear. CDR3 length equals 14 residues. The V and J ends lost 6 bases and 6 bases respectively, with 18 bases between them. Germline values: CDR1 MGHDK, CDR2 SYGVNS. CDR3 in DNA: TGTGCCAGCAGACCCACCCTCGGCGGAGCCGAGCAGTACTTC. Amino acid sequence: CASRPTLGGAEQYF.

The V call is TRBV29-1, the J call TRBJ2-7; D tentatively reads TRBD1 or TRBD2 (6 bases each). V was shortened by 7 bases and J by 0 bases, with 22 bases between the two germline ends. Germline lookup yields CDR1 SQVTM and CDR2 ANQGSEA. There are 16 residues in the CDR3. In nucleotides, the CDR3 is TGCAGCGCTCCTAGGGGGGCAGATAGGAGCTCCTACGAGCAGTACTTC. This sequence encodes CSAPRGADRSSYEQYF.

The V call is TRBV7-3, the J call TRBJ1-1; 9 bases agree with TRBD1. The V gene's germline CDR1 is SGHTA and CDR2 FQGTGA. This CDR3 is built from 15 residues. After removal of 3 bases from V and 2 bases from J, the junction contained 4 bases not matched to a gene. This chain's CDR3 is CASSFTGQGNTEAFF. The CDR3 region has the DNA TGTGCCAGCAGCTTTACGGGACAGGGTAACACTGAAGCTTTCTTT.

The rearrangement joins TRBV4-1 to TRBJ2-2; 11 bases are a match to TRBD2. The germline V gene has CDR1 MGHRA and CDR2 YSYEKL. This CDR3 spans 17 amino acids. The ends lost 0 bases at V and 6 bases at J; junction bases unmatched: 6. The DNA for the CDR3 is TGCGCCAGCAGCCAAGATAGCGGGGGGGCGGGGGCCGGGGAGCTGTTTTTT. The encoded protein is CASSQDSGGAGAGELFF.

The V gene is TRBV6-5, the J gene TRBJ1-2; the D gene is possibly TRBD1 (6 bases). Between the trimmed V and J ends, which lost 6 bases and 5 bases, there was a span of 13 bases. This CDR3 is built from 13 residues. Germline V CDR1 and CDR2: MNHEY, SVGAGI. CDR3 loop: CASSPTGNYGYTF. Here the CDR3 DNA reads TGTGCCAGCAGCCCGACAGGAAATTATGGCTACACCTTC.

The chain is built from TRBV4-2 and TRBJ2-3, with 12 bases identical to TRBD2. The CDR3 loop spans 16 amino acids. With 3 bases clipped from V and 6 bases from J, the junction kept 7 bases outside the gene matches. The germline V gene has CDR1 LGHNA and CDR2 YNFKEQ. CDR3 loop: CASSHGLAGFGDTQYF. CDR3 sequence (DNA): TGTGCCAGCAGCCACGGACTAGCGGGGTTCGGGGATACGCAGTATTTT.

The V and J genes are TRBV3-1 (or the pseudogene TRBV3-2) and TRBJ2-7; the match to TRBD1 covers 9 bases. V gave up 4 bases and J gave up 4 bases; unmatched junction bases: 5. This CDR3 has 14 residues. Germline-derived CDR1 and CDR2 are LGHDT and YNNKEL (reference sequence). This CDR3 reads CASSLGTGQYEQYF. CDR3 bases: TGTGCCAGCAGCCTCGGGACAGGGCAATACGAGCAGTACTTC.

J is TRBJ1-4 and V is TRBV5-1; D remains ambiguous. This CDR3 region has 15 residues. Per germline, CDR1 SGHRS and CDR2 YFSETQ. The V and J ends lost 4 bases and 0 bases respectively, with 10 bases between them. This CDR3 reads CASSSRFATNEKLFF. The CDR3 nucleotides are TGCGCCAGCAGCAGCCGGTTTGCAACTAATGAAAAACTGTTTTTT.

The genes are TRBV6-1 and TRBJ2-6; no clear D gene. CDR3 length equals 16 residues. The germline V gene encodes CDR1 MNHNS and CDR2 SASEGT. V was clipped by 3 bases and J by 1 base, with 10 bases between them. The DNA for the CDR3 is TGTGCCAGCAGTGAGCGGAGATTTTCTGGGGCCAACGTCCTGACTTTC. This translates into CASSERRFSGANVLTF.

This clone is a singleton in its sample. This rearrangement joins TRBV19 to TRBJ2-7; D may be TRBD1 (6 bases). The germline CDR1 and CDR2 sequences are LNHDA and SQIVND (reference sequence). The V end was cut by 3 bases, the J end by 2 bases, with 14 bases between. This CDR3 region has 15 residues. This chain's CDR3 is CASSIFAGATYEQYF. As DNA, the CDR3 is TGTGCCAGTAGTATCTTTGCAGGGGCGACCTACGAGCAGTACTTC.

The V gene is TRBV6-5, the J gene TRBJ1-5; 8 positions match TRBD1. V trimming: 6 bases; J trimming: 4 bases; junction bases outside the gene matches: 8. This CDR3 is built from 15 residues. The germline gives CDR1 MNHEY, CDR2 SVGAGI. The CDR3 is CASRLNQGANQPQHF. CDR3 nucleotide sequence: TGTGCCAGCAGACTCAATCAGGGGGCTAATCAGCCCCAGCATTTT.

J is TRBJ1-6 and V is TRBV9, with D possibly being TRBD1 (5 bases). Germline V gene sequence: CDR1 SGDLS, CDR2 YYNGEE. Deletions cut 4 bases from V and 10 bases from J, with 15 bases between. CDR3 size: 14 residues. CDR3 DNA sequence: TGTGCCAGCAGCTCGCAGGGTGTCAAATCACCCCTCCACTTT. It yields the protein CASSSQGVKSPLHF.

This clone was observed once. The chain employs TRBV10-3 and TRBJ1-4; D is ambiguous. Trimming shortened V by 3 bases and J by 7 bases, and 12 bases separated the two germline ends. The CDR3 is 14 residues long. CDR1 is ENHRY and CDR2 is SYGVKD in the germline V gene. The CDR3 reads CAISEVALGEKLFF. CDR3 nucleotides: TGTGCCATCAGTGAAGTGGCTTTGGGTGAAAAACTGTTTTTT.